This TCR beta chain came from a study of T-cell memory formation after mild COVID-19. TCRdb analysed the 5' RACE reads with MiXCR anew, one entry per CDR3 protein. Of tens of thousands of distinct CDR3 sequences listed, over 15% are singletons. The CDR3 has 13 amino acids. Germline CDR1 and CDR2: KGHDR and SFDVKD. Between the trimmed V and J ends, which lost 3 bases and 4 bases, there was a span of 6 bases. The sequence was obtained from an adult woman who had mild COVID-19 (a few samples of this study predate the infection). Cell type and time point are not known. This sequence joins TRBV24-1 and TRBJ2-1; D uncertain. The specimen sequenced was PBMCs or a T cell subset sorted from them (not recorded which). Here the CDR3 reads CATSDARYNEQFF. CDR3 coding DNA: TGTGCCACCAGTGATGCCCGTTACAATGAGCAGTTCTTC.